This TCR beta chain was captured by sequencing in a study of glioma-infiltrating T cells. Regarding the study as a whole: Tissue and blood shared very few CDR3 sequences. Gliomas, especially low-grade, showed above-expected tissue-blood divergence; non-neoplastic patients showed below.

Amplification of TCR alpha and beta CDR3 regions from RNA used iRepertoire nested multiplex PCR. For one-step reverse transcription and amplification, 100-400 ng of tissue mRNA or PBMC total RNA was used. TCRdb called the multiplex PCR reads again in MiXCR, with one record for every CDR3 protein. In the table there are roughly 190,000 distinct CDR3 sequences, 32% of which are singletons. As concerns this clonotype: What it binds is unknown.

The CDR3 extends over 16 amino acids. The V end lost 5 bases, the J end lost 0 bases, and 14 bases lay between the germline ends. Input material: glioma tissue, nonneoplastic brain tissue, or PBMCs (not recorded which). This receptor was obtained from a human donor with low-grade glioma or glioblastoma, undergoing nonglioma brain surgery, or in good health (not recorded which). This chain links TRBV12-3 or TRBV12-4 with TRBJ2-1; no clear D gene. In DNA, the CDR3 is TGTGCCAGCAGTCCACGACTGGCCAGCTCCTACAATGAGCAGTTCTTC. It encodes CASSPRLASSYNEQFF.